This is a list of T cell receptor beta chains from one sample in a study of blood T cell repertoires in COVID-19. Assay used: immunoSEQ multiplex PCR; TCRdb lists only in-frame clones, some missing. This table has about 150,000 clones, approximately 82% appearing once. Sequenced material: peripheral blood. The receptor set was obtained from a woman aged 45-65 years in a cohort sampled during active or convalescent COVID-19. CDR3s include the opening cysteine and the closing phenylalanine or tryptophan.

J: TRBJ2-7
length: 16
V: TRBV4-2
CDR3: CASSQALAGGFYEQYF

J: TRBJ2-3
length: 16
V: TRBV3-1/TRBV3-2
CDR3: CASSQAVSGSTDTQYF

J: TRBJ2-1
length: 16
V: TRBV7-3
CDR3: CASSHSLASPYNEQFF

J: TRBJ2-2
length: 16
V: TRBV5-5
CDR3: CASSSGGGSITGELFF

J: TRBJ2-2
length: 17
V: TRBV3-1/TRBV3-2
CDR3: CASSQDGGLAGAGELFF

J: TRBJ1-4
length: 15
V: TRBV4-3
CDR3: CASSPTGATNEKLFF

J: TRBJ1-2
length: 13
V: TRBV29-1
CDR3: CSVGQGDFYGYTF

J: TRBJ2-7
length: 15
V: TRBV12-5
CDR3: CASGLNQGGPYEQYF

J: TRBJ2-7
length: 16
V: TRBV7-2
CDR3: CASSLAISDRSYEQYF

J: TRBJ1-1
length: 17
V: TRBV27
CDR3: CASRGMGQGAVGTEAFF

J: TRBJ1-4
length: 15
V: TRBV2
CDR3: CASSENPVNHEKLFF

J: TRBJ1-2
length: 15
V: TRBV3-1/TRBV3-2
CDR3: CASSLQEGANYGYTF

J: TRBJ1-2
length: 17
V: TRBV3-1/TRBV3-2
CDR3: CASSQDIPGTVDIGYTF

J: TRBJ1-6
length: 18
V: TRBV10-3
CDR3: CAISESLENRFYNSPLHF

J: TRBJ2-7
length: 14
V: TRBV18
CDR3: CASSPGRDGGEQHF

J: TRBJ2-7
length: 16
V: TRBV6-5
CDR3: CASSYSDTSRWYEQYF

J: TRBJ1-5
length: 11
V: TRBV6-5
CDR3: CASSSGQGQHF

J: TRBJ1-4
length: 18
V: TRBV4-1
CDR3: CASSQDEGRVATNEKLFF

J: TRBJ1-1
length: 13
V: TRBV11-2
CDR3: CASSRGEGTEAFF

J: TRBJ2-1
length: 14
V: TRBV6-1
CDR3: CASSARGAYNEQFF

J: TRBJ2-4
length: 15
V: TRBV6-2/TRBV6-3
CDR3: CASSYTRTGLDIQYF

J: TRBJ1-2
length: 10
V: TRBV2
CDR3: CAEGTYGYTF

J: TRBJ2-7
length: 14
V: TRBV13
CDR3: CASSLTSRPYEQYF